Shown below are 21 T cell receptor beta chains from a single sample sequenced in a study of blood T cell repertoires in COVID-19. Some clones are missing from TCRdb's copy, which holds only in-frame ones; the method was immunoSEQ multiplex PCR. This table holds about 200,000 clones, more than 70% found once. The sample consisted of peripheral blood. These receptors were collected from a man aged 40-49 years with active or convalescent COVID-19.

This clone was counted only a few times. This chain connects TRBV6-1 to TRBJ1-1; TRBD1 aligns across 8 bases. The CDR3 spans 14 residues. J gave up 3 bases and V 1 base, and 1 base lay outside the gene matches. Germline CDR1 MNHNS, CDR2 SASEGT. The CDR3 nucleotides read TGTGCCAGCAGTGAAGTACAGGGGGACACTGAAGCTTTCTTT. Translated, it gives CASSEVQGDTEAFF.

This clone appeared once. CDR3 sequence reads: CASSDNRVKEPQHF. The CDR3 coding sequence is TGTGCCAGCAGTGACAACAGGGTTAAGGAGCCCCAGCATTTT. J is TRBJ1-5 and V is TRBV6-1, with a weak D call TRBD1 (6 bases). The V end lost 3 bases, the J end lost 8 bases, and 14 bases lay between the germline ends. Germline CDR1 MNHNS, CDR2 SASEGT. The length of the CDR3 is 14 residues.

The chain has TRBV6-5 and TRBJ2-7; weak D call: TRBD1 (6 bases). The CDR3 is 15 residues long. The V gene lost 4 bases and the J gene lost 0 bases, with 13 bases spanning the gap. Germline values: CDR1 MNHEY, CDR2 SVGAGI. The CDR3 region has the DNA TGTGCCAGCAGTTCACCCGGGACACACTCCTACGAGCAGTACTTC. This gives the protein CASSSPGTHSYEQYF.

V gene TRBV3-1 (or the pseudogene TRBV3-2) combines with J gene TRBJ2-1; D might be TRBD2 (6 bases). This CDR3 is built from 17 residues. The V end lost 1 base, the J end lost 0 bases, and 13 bases lay between the germline ends. Germline V gene lookup returns CDR1 LGHDT and CDR2 YNNKEL (reference sequence). The CDR3 loop reads CASSQGAGQSSYNEQFF. CDR3 coding DNA: TGTGCCAGCAGCCAAGGAGCGGGCCAAAGCTCCTACAATGAGCAGTTCTTC.

This clone was recorded once. The V gene is TRBV12-3 or TRBV12-4, the J gene TRBJ2-7, with 7 bases matching TRBD2. CDR3 length equals 13 residues. V shed 3 bases and J 3 bases; nucleotides not matched to a gene: 2. CDR3 protein: CASSFGRIYEQYF. The CDR3 DNA reads as TGTGCCAGCAGTTTCGGGAGGATCTACGAGCAGTACTTC.

The gene calls are TRBV6-2 or TRBV6-3 and TRBJ2-5, with TRBD2 matching over 14 bases. Unmatched junction bases numbered 1, after V lost 5 bases and J lost 5 bases. The CDR3 spans 14 residues. In germline, CDR1 is MNHEY, CDR2 SVGEGT. CDR3 in DNA: TGTGCCAGCAGTAGGACTAGCGGGGGGGAGACCCAGTACTTC. Its translation is CASSRTSGGETQYF.

This chain joins TRBV29-1 and TRBJ2-3; 11 positions match TRBD1. Germline CDR1 and CDR2: SQVTM and ANQGSEA. The CDR3 is made up of 15 amino acids. Unmatched junction bases numbered 8, after V lost 7 bases and J lost 2 bases. Here the CDR3 DNA reads TGCAGCGCATCCACGGACAGGGGGCCCACAGATACGCAGTATTTT. Its protein product is CSASTDRGPTDTQYF.

This chain links TRBV12-3 or TRBV12-4 with TRBJ1-1, with a possible D match to TRBD1 (5 bases). The CDR3 contains 13 residues. The V gene lost 6 bases and the J gene lost 7 bases, with 15 bases spanning the gap. The CDR3 here is CASRLGQVGEAFF. The CDR3 DNA is TGTGCCAGCAGATTGGGGCAGGTGGGTGAAGCTTTCTTT.

The rearrangement links TRBV6-5 to TRBJ1-6; the D gene is possibly TRBD1 (5 bases). Germline V gene sequence: CDR1 MNHEY, CDR2 SVGAGI. V lost 3 bases, J lost 7 bases, and 13 bases lay in between. The CDR3 is made up of 15 amino acids. DNA for the CDR3: TGTGCCAGCAGTTATGGTGACAGATCGAATTCACCCCTCCACTTT. It encodes CASSYGDRSNSPLHF.

The chain employs TRBV9 and TRBJ2-2; D possibly corresponds to TRBD1 (6 bases). The V end lost 1 base, the J end lost 3 bases, and 13 bases lay between the germline ends. In germline, CDR1 is SGDLS, CDR2 YYNGEE. This CDR3 is 16 amino acids long. The CDR3 coding sequence is TGTGCCAGCAGCGTATACGGACAGATATACACCGGGGAGCTGTTTTTT. It yields the protein CASSVYGQIYTGELFF.

The chain combines TRBV9 with TRBJ2-7, with D hard to call. V dropped 4 bases and J dropped 0 bases, with 8 bases sitting between them. The germline V gene encodes CDR1 SGDLS and CDR2 YYNGEE. CDR3 length equals 13 residues. The CDR3 DNA is TGTGCCAGCAGCCCCACACCCTCCTACGAGCAGTACTTC. The encoded protein is CASSPTPSYEQYF. Based on the CDR3 plus reference TRBV9 and TRBJ2-7, the full variable domain is DSGVTQTPKHLITATGQRVTLRCSPRSGDLSVYWYQQSLDQGLQFLIQYYNGEERAKGNILERFSAQQFPDLHSELNLSSLELGDSALYFCASSPTPSYEQYFGPGTRLTVT.

This clone showed up just once. The gene calls are TRBV3-1 (or the pseudogene TRBV3-2) and TRBJ1-6; 7 bases align to TRBD1. Germline-derived CDR1 and CDR2 are LGHDT and YNNKEL (reference sequence). The J segment lost 8 bases and the V segment lost 3 bases, leaving 10 bases of the junction unmatched. CDR3 length equals 16 residues. The CDR3: CASSHNPTGFYSPLHF. The CDR3 DNA is TGTGCCAGCAGCCATAACCCGACAGGGTTTTATTCACCCCTCCACTTT.

V and J are TRBV27 and TRBJ1-4, with TRBD1 identical over 7 bases. After removal of 1 base from V and 8 bases from J, the junction contained 4 bases not matched to a gene. CDR3 length equals 14 residues. From germline, CDR1 is MNHEY and CDR2 SMNVEV (reference sequence). The CDR3 DNA is TGTGCCAGCAGTTTATGGGCAGGGGGAGAAAAACTGTTTTTT. This sequence encodes CASSLWAGGEKLFF.

The chain employs TRBV13 and TRBJ2-1; 10 bases match TRBD2. V shed 1 base and J 4 bases; nucleotides not matched to a gene: 7. Germline V gene data show CDR1 as PRHDT and CDR2 as FYEKMQ (reference sequence). There are 17 residues in the CDR3. The CDR3 sequence is CASSLDWSSGGYNEQFF. Written as DNA, the CDR3 is TGTGCCAGCAGCTTAGATTGGAGTAGCGGGGGGTACAATGAGCAGTTCTTC.

This clone was observed a handful of times. The rearrangement joins TRBV18 to TRBJ1-5, with 8 bases fitting TRBD1. Germline assignment: CDR1 KGHSH and CDR2 LQKENI. This CDR3 is 15 amino acids long. Germline trimming cut 6 bases from V and 7 bases from J; bases unmatched to any gene: 11. The CDR3 DNA reads TGTGCCAGCTCTCCAGAGACAGGGGAGAGACAGCCCCAGCATTTT. It encodes CASSPETGERQPQHF.

In this sample, this clone turned up once. The V and J genes are TRBV9 and TRBJ1-2, with D possibly TRBD1 on 5 matching bases. Per the germline V gene, CDR1 is SGDLS and CDR2 is YYNGEE. CDR3 size: 15 residues. V lost 2 bases and J lost 4, with 15 bases in between. The CDR3 reads CASSVSGSLSYGYTF. CDR3 DNA sequence: TGTGCCAGCAGCGTGTCAGGGTCCCTTTCCTATGGCTACACCTTC. Using reference TRBV9 and TRBJ1-2 for the parts outside the CDR3, the full variable domain is DSGVTQTPKHLITATGQRVTLRCSPRSGDLSVYWYQQSLDQGLQFLIQYYNGEERAKGNILERFSAQQFPDLHSELNLSSLELGDSALYFCASSVSGSLSYGYTFGSGTRLTVV.

The CDR3 region has the DNA TGTGCCAGCAGCTTAGAACAGGGGTACTCCTACGAGCAGTACTTC. Protein product: CASSLEQGYSYEQYF. The chain joins TRBV7-9 to TRBJ2-7; 7 positions agree with TRBD1. The V gene's germline CDR1 is SEHNR and CDR2 FQNEAQ (reference sequence). With 1 base clipped from V and 0 bases from J, the junction kept 3 bases outside the gene matches. The CDR3 loop spans 15 amino acids.

This clone was observed once. The chain uses TRBV6-1 and TRBJ1-2, with D perhaps matching TRBD1 (6 bases). Per the germline V gene, CDR1 is MNHNS and CDR2 is SASEGT. The CDR3 spans 17 residues. The germline V and J ends were trimmed by 1 base and 8 bases, with 23 bases remaining between them. The CDR3 region is CASSEDFGQMLLGGYTF. DNA of the CDR3: TGTGCCAGCAGTGAAGATTTTGGACAGATGCTCCTCGGGGGCTACACCTTC.

The chain uses TRBV7-8 and TRBJ2-1; 13 nucleotides match TRBD2. Germline loops: CDR1 SGHVS, CDR2 FQNEAQ. V gave up 0 bases and J gave up 3 bases; unmatched junction bases: 8. The CDR3 spans 19 residues. The CDR3 loop reads CASSLALRTSGSLYNEQFF. The CDR3 DNA reads as TGTGCCAGCAGCTTAGCACTTCGGACTAGCGGGAGCCTCTACAATGAGCAGTTCTTC.

This clone was seen once. This chain links TRBV19 with TRBJ1-2; 7 bases line up with TRBD1. CDR1 and CDR2 from the germline V gene are LNHDA and SQIVND (reference sequence). The CDR3 sequence is 16 residues long. Unmatched junction bases numbered 11, after V lost 4 bases and J lost 3 bases. The CDR3 region is CASSTPWDSDYYGYTF. The DNA for the CDR3 is TGTGCCAGTAGTACCCCCTGGGACAGTGACTACTATGGCTACACCTTC.

The rearrangement uses TRBV14 and TRBJ2-7; D gene unclear. Germline CDR1 is SGHDN and CDR2 is FVKESK. The germline V and J ends were trimmed by 1 base and 6 bases, with 10 bases remaining between them. The CDR3 length is 13 residues. CDR3 bases: TGTGCCAGCAGCCAAGGGTTTACGGGCGAGCAGTACTTC. It specifies CASSQGFTGEQYF. The whole variable domain, filled in from reference TRBV14 and TRBJ2-7, reads EAGVTQFPSHSVIEKGQTVTLRCDPISGHDNLYWYRRVMGKEIKFLLHFVKESKQDESGMPNNRFLAERTGGTYSTLKVQPAELEDSGVYFCASSQGFTGEQYFGPGTRLTVT.